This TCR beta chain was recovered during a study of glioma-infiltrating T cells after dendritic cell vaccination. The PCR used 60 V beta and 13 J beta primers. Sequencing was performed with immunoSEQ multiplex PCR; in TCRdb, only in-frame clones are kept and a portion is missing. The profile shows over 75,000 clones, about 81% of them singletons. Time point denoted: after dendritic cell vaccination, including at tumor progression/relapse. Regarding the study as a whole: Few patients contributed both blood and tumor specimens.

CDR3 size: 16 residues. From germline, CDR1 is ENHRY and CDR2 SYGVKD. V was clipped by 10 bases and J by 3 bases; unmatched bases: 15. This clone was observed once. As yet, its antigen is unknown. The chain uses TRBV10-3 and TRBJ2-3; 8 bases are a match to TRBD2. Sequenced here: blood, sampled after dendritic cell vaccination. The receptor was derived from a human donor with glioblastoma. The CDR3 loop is CASRRGGERKTDTQYF. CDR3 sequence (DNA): TGTGCCAGCCGCCGGGGGGGCGAGAGGAAGACAGATACGCAGTATTTT.